The 5 T cell receptor beta chains below were found in one sample sequenced in a study of blood T cell repertoires in COVID-19. The data were produced by immunoSEQ multiplex PCR, yet TCRdb's version contains in-frame clones alone and is incomplete. The sample includes 200,000 to 300,000 clones, about 87% of them seen just once. The source material was peripheral blood. Receptors originate from a woman between 40 and 50 years old who had recovered from COVID-19.

As to this clone: The junction and the germline gene differ at one end; a read error may be behind it. The chain employs TRBV18 and TRBJ1-3; 10 bases fit TRBD1. This CDR3 spans 16 amino acids. CDR1 is KGHSH, CDR2 LQKENI, per germline. The CDR3 DNA is TGTGCCAGCTCTCCACTGGACAGGGGGTCGGAAAACACCATATATTTT. Its protein product is CASSPLDRGSENTIYF.

The chain recombines TRBV25-1 with TRBJ2-2, with D possibly matching TRBD1 (6 bases). Germline V gene lookup returns CDR1 MGHDK and CDR2 SYGVNS. CDR3 length: 17 amino acids. V lost 1 base and J 3 bases, leaving 15 bases between the germline ends. CDR3 in DNA: TGTGCCAGCAGTGAATTGGCTGGGGGCGATTACACCGGGGAGCTGTTTTTT. This encodes CASSELAGGDYTGELFF.

This clone was seen more than once but under ten times. The chain combines TRBV6-5 with TRBJ1-2; D possibly corresponds to TRBD1 (5 bases). Trimming took 6 bases from V and 4 from J, leaving 15 bases between them. Germline V gene lookup returns CDR1 MNHEY and CDR2 SVGAGI. The CDR3 loop spans 14 amino acids. CDR3 DNA sequence: TGTGCCAGCAGGGAGGGACCCAGGACCTATGGCTACACCTTC. Encoded protein: CASREGPRTYGYTF.

The chain carries TRBV3-1 (or the pseudogene TRBV3-2) and TRBJ1-1; TRBD1 might be the D (6 bases). With 4 bases removed from V and 5 bases from J, the gap between germline ends came to 8 bases. CDR1 and CDR2 (germline): LGHDT, YNNKEL (reference sequence). This CDR3 contains 12 residues. The CDR3 here is CASSPGETEAFF. The CDR3 nucleotides read TGTGCCAGCAGCCCAGGGGAAACTGAAGCTTTCTTT.

The chain employs TRBV27 and TRBJ2-2, with 9 nucleotides matching TRBD1. This CDR3 region has 15 residues. V gave up 6 bases and J gave up 6 bases; unmatched junction bases: 8. Germline V gives CDR1 MNHEY, CDR2 SMNVEV (reference sequence). CDR3 in amino acids: CASSKQGARAGELFF. CDR3 nucleotide sequence: TGTGCCAGCAGCAAACAGGGGGCGAGAGCCGGGGAGCTGTTTTTT.